Each of the 24 T cell receptor beta chains below was sequenced from the same sample in a study of OX40 agonist ivuxolimab in advanced cancers. TCRdb's copy holds only in-frame clones and misses some; the assay was immunoSEQ multiplex PCR. The sample carries about 52,000 clones, about nine tenths recorded once. The starting material was CD4+ or CD8+ T cells sorted from blood, obtained in a trial of the OX40 agonist ivuxolimab. The receptor set was obtained from an adult with an advanced solid tumor such as melanoma, head and neck, liver or kidney cancer.

V is TRBV28 and J is TRBJ1-5, with D maybe TRBD1 (6 bases). Trimming pared 3 bases from V and 0 bases from J, leaving 12 bases between. CDR1 is MDHEN and CDR2 is SYDVKM in the germline V gene. CDR3 length equals 16 residues. CDR3 nucleotides: TGTGCCAGCAGTTTTCCGGGGGCTTATAGCAATCAGCCCCAGCATTTT. It codes for CASSFPGAYSNQPQHF.

The table lists this clone with many counts. The identical CDR3 is also encoded by other nucleotide sequences in the sample. The chain is built from TRBV18 and TRBJ1-5, with D possibly TRBD1 on 5 matching bases. Trimming took 6 bases from V and 4 from J, leaving 16 bases between them. The CDR3 runs to 15 residues. In germline, CDR1 is KGHSH, CDR2 LQKENI. The CDR3: CASSGTGEGNQPQHF. The CDR3 DNA follows: TGTGCCAGCTCTGGGACCGGCGAAGGGAATCAGCCCCAGCATTTT.

This clone was seen only once. At the DNA level, this CDR3 is encoded by other sequences in the same sample as well. The chain carries TRBV4-1 and TRBJ2-5; TRBD2 might be the D (6 bases). The assigned J gene may be wrong: the sequence end matches TRBJ2-7 better. Germline CDR1 and CDR2: MGHRA and YSYEKL. CDR3 length: 14 amino acids. The CDR3 coding sequence is TGCGCCAGCAGCCAAGCACCGGAGGGCCGCGAGCAGTACTTC. Protein: CASSQAPEGREQYF.

The table lists this clone with a count of one. V and J are TRBV7-9 and TRBJ1-6; no firm D call. Germline lookup yields CDR1 SEHNR and CDR2 FQNEAQ (reference sequence). This CDR3 contains 12 residues. V was shortened by 3 bases and J by 8 bases, with 5 bases between the two germline ends. CDR3 region: CASSFPHSPLHF. For the CDR3, the DNA is TGTGCCAGCAGCTTTCCGCATTCACCCCTCCACTTT.

The rearrangement joins TRBV4-1 to TRBJ2-1, with 10 bases identical to TRBD2. The CDR3 extends over 17 amino acids. V lost 3 bases, J lost 8 bases, and 13 bases stayed unmatched. The germline CDR1 and CDR2 sequences are MGHRA and YSYEKL. Written as DNA, the CDR3 is TGCGCCAGCAGCCATCCGGTACTAGCGGGGTCTAAGGATGAGCAGTTCTTC. Translating gives CASSHPVLAGSKDEQFF.

This clone was recorded only once. J is TRBJ2-5 and V is TRBV5-6; a weak D match, TRBD2 (5 bases). The V gene's germline CDR1 is SGHDT and CDR2 YYEEEE. V was cut by 4 bases and J by 0 bases, with 10 bases left in between. CDR3 size: 14 residues. CDR3 residues: CASSPGEYQETQYF. Written as DNA, the CDR3 is TGTGCCAGCAGCCCCGGGGAGTACCAAGAGACCCAGTACTTC.

This clone came up once. The chain carries TRBV9 and TRBJ2-1, with TRBD1 matching 8 bases. The CDR3 length is 16 residues. V dropped 5 bases and J dropped 0; count of bases not matched to a gene: 7. Germline V gene lookup returns CDR1 SGDLS and CDR2 YYNGEE. CDR3 protein: CASRPTGDSSYNEQFF. The CDR3 coding sequence is TGTGCCAGCAGACCGACAGGGGACAGCTCCTACAATGAGCAGTTCTTC. Together with reference TRBV9 and TRBJ2-1, the CDR3 gives the full variable domain: DSGVTQTPKHLITATGQRVTLRCSPRSGDLSVYWYQQSLDQGLQFLIQYYNGEERAKGNILERFSAQQFPDLHSELNLSSLELGDSALYFCASRPTGDSSYNEQFFGPGTRLTVL.

The chain recombines TRBV16 with TRBJ1-3; no reliable D call. Germline loops: CDR1 KGHSY, CDR2 FQNENV. The length of the CDR3 is 13 residues. Trimming shortened V by 3 bases and J by 2 bases, and 5 bases separated the two germline ends. This chain's CDR3 is CASSHGTGNTIYF. The CDR3 nucleotides are TGTGCCAGCAGCCATGGGACTGGAAACACCATATATTTT.

The chain couples TRBV11-2 to TRBJ2-5; possible D gene TRBD1, 6 bases. The germline gives CDR1 SGHAT, CDR2 FQNNGV. The CDR3 sequence is 15 residues long. V lost 3 bases, J lost 1 base, and 12 bases lay in between. The CDR3 spells CASSFSPGAQETQYF. The CDR3 DNA is TGTGCCAGCAGCTTCTCCCCAGGGGCCCAAGAGACCCAGTACTTC.

The rearrangement links TRBV7-9 to TRBJ2-1; D unresolved. Per germline, CDR1 SEHNR and CDR2 FQNEAQ (reference sequence). V dropped 1 base and J dropped 3 bases, with 7 bases sitting between them. The CDR3 is 14 amino acids. CDR3 region: CASSLGFYYNEQFF. In DNA form, the CDR3 reads TGTGCCAGCAGCTTAGGGTTCTACTACAATGAGCAGTTCTTC. The variable domain in full, with the rest retrieved from reference TRBV7-9 and TRBJ2-1, is DTGVSQNPRHKITKRGQNVTFRCDPISEHNRLYWYRQTLGQGPEFLTYFQNEAQLEKSRLLSDRFSAERPKGSFSTLEIQRTEQGDSAMYLCASSLGFYYNEQFFGPGTRLTVL.

The V call is TRBV21-1, the J call TRBJ2-5; the tabulated D call, TRBD2, remains unverified against the DNA. TRBV21-1 is given as a pseudogene. This CDR3 comprises 14 residues. The CDR3 sequence is CASGFTGSQETQYF. For the CDR3, the DNA is TGTGCCAGCGGATTTACGGGATCCCAAGAGACCCAGTACTTC.

This sequence joins TRBV5-6 and TRBJ2-5, with D uncertain. CDR3 size: 11 residues. V dropped 4 bases and J dropped 6 bases, with 7 bases sitting between them. Per the germline V gene, CDR1 is SGHDT and CDR2 is YYEEEE. CDR3 region: CASSTRKTQYF. The CDR3 bases are TGTGCCAGCAGCACCCGGAAGACCCAGTACTTC.

This clone appeared once. This sequence joins TRBV16 and TRBJ1-2; D is ambiguous. This CDR3 has 15 residues. V was cut by 2 bases and J by 8 bases, with 18 bases left in between. Germline V lookup: CDR1 KGHSY, CDR2 FQNENV. CDR3 sequence reads: CASSQVEDVLWGYTF. The CDR3 DNA reads TGTGCCAGCAGCCAAGTGGAGGATGTCCTATGGGGCTACACCTTC.

The rearrangement joins TRBV12-5 to TRBJ1-2; no firm D call. Germline CDR1 reads LGHNT; CDR2 reads FRNRAP. Trimming cost V 0 bases and J 2 bases, with 16 bases left between them. CDR3 length: 17 residues. CDR3 sequence: CASGLVPPPDGNYGYTF. The CDR3 DNA follows: TGTGCTAGTGGTTTGGTTCCCCCTCCGGACGGAAACTATGGCTACACCTTC.

This clone is medium-sized by share. The chain carries TRBV7-9 and TRBJ2-7, with TRBD1 identical over 10 bases. There are 15 residues in the CDR3. Trimming took 5 bases from V and 1 from J; bases not matched to a gene: 5. Germline loops: CDR1 SEHNR, CDR2 FQNEAQ (reference sequence). The CDR3, as DNA: TGTGCCAGCAGCCGCCCGGACAGGGGGTCCTACGAGCAGTACTTC. Translating it yields CASSRPDRGSYEQYF.

The rearrangement links TRBV6-5 to TRBJ1-5, with TRBD1 identical over 9 bases. CDR3 length equals 14 residues. Losses at the gene ends were 4 bases for V and 11 bases for J; bases not matched to a gene: 9. CDR1 and CDR2 from the germline V gene are MNHEY and SVGAGI. DNA of the CDR3: TGTGCCAGCAGTTCTAGGCGACAGGGGGAGGCCCAGCATTTT. Its translation is CASSSRRQGEAQHF.

The rearrangement links TRBV4-2 to TRBJ2-1; tentatively, D is TRBD2 (5 bases). The CDR3 contains 16 residues. Trimming left V 1 base short and J 8 bases short, with 18 bases between. Germline assignment: CDR1 LGHNA and CDR2 YNFKEQ. CDR3 sequence: CASSQGEGGLWDEQFF. The CDR3 DNA reads TGTGCCAGCAGCCAAGGGGAAGGAGGTTTATGGGATGAGCAGTTCTTC.

The V and J genes are TRBV4-1 and TRBJ2-5; D might be TRBD1 or TRBD2, each matching 5 bases. V was pared by 1 base and J by 4 bases, with 13 bases between. CDR3 size: 15 residues. Per germline, CDR1 MGHRA and CDR2 YSYEKL. CDR3 sequence reads: CASSQGRDVGETQYF. CDR3 nucleotide sequence: TGCGCCAGCAGCCAAGGCCGGGACGTCGGAGAGACCCAGTACTTC.

V gene TRBV30 combines with J gene TRBJ2-7, with D unclear. The germline gives CDR1 GTSNPN, CDR2 SVGIG (reference sequence). V lost 5 bases and J lost 5, with 7 bases in between. This CDR3 is built from 10 residues. This CDR3 reads CAWRTDEQYF. DNA for the CDR3: TGTGCCTGGCGCACCGACGAGCAGTACTTC.

V is TRBV4-1 and J is TRBJ2-1, with 9 positions matching TRBD1. The germline V gene has CDR1 MGHRA and CDR2 YSYEKL. Unmatched junction bases numbered 5, after V lost 1 base and J lost 7 bases. The CDR3 spans 15 residues. This CDR3 is CASSQGDRDVNEQFF. The CDR3 nucleotides are TGCGCCAGCAGCCAAGGGGACAGGGATGTAAATGAGCAGTTCTTC.

The chain joins TRBV6-4 to TRBJ1-2; D may be TRBD1 (5 bases). V was trimmed by 0 bases and J by 7 bases, leaving 18 bases between them. In germline, CDR1 is MRHNA, CDR2 SNTAGT. CDR3 length: 16 residues. CDR3 region: CASSDSWGTALFGYTF. The CDR3 DNA sequence: TGTGCCAGCAGTGACTCATGGGGGACGGCCCTCTTTGGCTACACCTTC.

This chain uses TRBV11-2 with TRBJ2-3; TRBD2 is a possible D gene (6 bases). Trimming left V 1 base short and J 6 bases short, with 8 bases between. Germline CDR1 and CDR2: SGHAT and FQNNGV. CDR3 length: 13 residues. CDR3 nucleotides: TGTGCCAGCAGCTTAGGTCGGGAGGATACGCAGTATTTT. Its translation: CASSLGREDTQYF.

CDR3 sequence: CASGFWGWNYGYTF. The DNA for the CDR3 is TGTGCTAGTGGTTTCTGGGGTTGGAACTATGGCTACACCTTC. The V gene is TRBV12-5, the J gene TRBJ1-2; D unclear. The V end lost 3 bases, the J end lost 2 bases, and 10 bases lay between the germline ends. The CDR3 spans 14 residues. Germline-derived CDR1 and CDR2 are LGHNT and FRNRAP.

This clone has only one observation. This chain links TRBV7-9 with TRBJ2-7; 7 positions match TRBD1. Germline V lookup: CDR1 SEHNR, CDR2 FQNEAQ (reference sequence). J was trimmed by 6 bases and V by 3 bases; bases with no gene match: 8. This CDR3 contains 14 residues. CDR3: CASSFGTESPEQYF. The CDR3 DNA sequence: TGTGCCAGCAGCTTCGGGACAGAATCCCCCGAGCAGTACTTC.